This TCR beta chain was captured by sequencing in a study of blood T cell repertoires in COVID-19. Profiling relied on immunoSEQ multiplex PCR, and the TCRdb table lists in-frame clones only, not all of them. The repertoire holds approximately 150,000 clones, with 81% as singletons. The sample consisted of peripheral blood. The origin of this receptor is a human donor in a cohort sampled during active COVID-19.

This CDR3 is CASSLGRGVGEKLFF. CDR3 coding DNA: TGCGCCAGCAGCTTGGGACGGGGAGTTGGTGAAAAACTGTTTTTT. V and J are TRBV5-1 and TRBJ1-4; D call uncertain. Trimming stripped 0 bases from V and 7 bases from J, with 13 bases between. The CDR3 contains 15 residues. Germline V gene data show CDR1 as SGHRS and CDR2 as YFSETQ.